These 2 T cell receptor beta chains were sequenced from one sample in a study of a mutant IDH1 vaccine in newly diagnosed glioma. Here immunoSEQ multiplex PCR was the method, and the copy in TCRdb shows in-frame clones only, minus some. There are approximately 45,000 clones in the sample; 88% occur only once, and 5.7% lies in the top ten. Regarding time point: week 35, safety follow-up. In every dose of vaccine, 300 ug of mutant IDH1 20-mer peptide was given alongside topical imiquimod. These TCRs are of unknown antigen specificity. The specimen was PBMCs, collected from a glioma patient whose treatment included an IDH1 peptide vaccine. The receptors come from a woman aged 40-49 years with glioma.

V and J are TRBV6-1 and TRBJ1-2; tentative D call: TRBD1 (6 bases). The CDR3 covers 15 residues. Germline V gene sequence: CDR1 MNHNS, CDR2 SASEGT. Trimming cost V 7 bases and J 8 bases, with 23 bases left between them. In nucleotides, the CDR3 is TGTGCCAGCACCGAACTTGATACGACAGGAGGGGGCTACACCTTC. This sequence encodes CASTELDTTGGGYTF.

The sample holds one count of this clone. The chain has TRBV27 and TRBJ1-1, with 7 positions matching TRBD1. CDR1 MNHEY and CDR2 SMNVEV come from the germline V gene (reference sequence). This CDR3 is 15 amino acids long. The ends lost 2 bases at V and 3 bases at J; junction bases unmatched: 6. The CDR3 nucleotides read TGTGCCAGCAGTTTAGACAGGGCGCCTCACACTGAAGCTTTCTTT. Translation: CASSLDRAPHTEAFF.